This T cell receptor (beta chain) was captured by sequencing in a study of cytomegalovirus exposure and HLA in healthy donors. Trimming took 5 bases from V and 4 from J; bases not matched to a gene: 4. Germline V lookup: CDR1 SGHNT, CDR2 YENEEA. This CDR3 region has 14 residues. Study observations and caveats: Cytomegalovirus association was assigned to over 150 TCR beta chains. Reports indicated that the classifier achieved high specificity and sensitivity in diagnosing cytomegalovirus status. When a later analysis was performed, an Asian-associated ancestry cluster reportedly had fewer N-insertions than the approximately 680-donor mean.

As to this clone: The antigen is not known.

Primers: 60 Vbeta forward and 13 Jbeta reverse. This table comes from immunoSEQ multiplex PCR, and its TCRdb copy is limited to in-frame clones, with some not included. The sample records some 190,000 clones, 82% being singletons. The V and J genes are TRBV11-3 and TRBJ1-2, with 10 bases identical to TRBD1. Sequences were obtained from PBMCs. The TCR was taken from a man aged 40-55 years in good health and CMV-seronegative. The CDR3 here is CASSPRQGAYGYTF. CDR3 nucleotides: TGTGCCAGCAGCCCAAGACAGGGGGCCTATGGCTACACCTTC.